The 27 T cell receptor beta chains in this list originate from one sample, sequenced in a study of read filtering for tumor transcriptome and immune sequencing. This library used about 360 ng RNA and molecular barcoded adaptors spanning alpha/delta and beta/gamma chains. TCRdb processed the reads anew with MiXCR; each CDR3 protein has one entry. The sample has tens of thousands of distinct CDR3 sequences, 20% to 25% seen once; the top ten hold roughly 15%. Specimen: a population of CD138-negative cells sorted from bone marrow. All receptors come from a donor at least 40 years old with multiple myeloma.

This clonotype came up many times. Because the CDR3's place on the DNA is in doubt, the DNA is left out and the CDR3 is given as listed by TCRdb. The chain combines TRBV28 with TRBJ2-5; the D segment call TRBD1 is taken from the table without a DNA check. The CDR3 has 11 amino acids, counting both end residues. Germline V gives CDR1 MDHEN, CDR2 SYDVKM. The CDR3 region is CASSSSGTQYF.

This clonotype was seen many times. The chain carries TRBV18 and TRBJ1-2, with a tentative D call TRBD1 (6 bases). Trimming took 3 bases from V and 5 from J, leaving 10 bases between them. The CDR3 runs to 13 residues. CDR1 is KGHSH and CDR2 is LQKENI in the germline V gene. CDR3 coding DNA: TGTGCCAGCTCACCCGACAGGAGTTATGGCTACACCTTC. It encodes CASSPDRSYGYTF.

This clonotype occurred a few times. This sequence joins TRBV23-1 and TRBJ2-5; 7 nucleotides agree with TRBD1. TRBV23-1 is annotated as an ORF whose role is uncertain. The CDR3 has 12 amino acids. Germline trimming cut 8 bases from V and 5 bases from J; bases unmatched to any gene: 5. For the CDR3, the DNA is TGCGCCAGCTTAGGGGGCCCGGAGACCCAGTACTTC. Its translation: CASLGGPETQYF.

This clonotype was seen repeatedly, ten times or more. This chain uses TRBV28 with TRBJ2-1; TRBD2 aligns across 11 bases. This CDR3 has 16 residues. V lost 4 bases and J lost 6; bases outside the gene matches: 8. The germline gives CDR1 MDHEN, CDR2 SYDVKM. CDR3 nucleotides: TGTGCCAGCAGTTCCCCGGCTAGCGGGAGGCGCAATGAGCAGTTCTTC. It yields the protein CASSSPASGRRNEQFF.

This clonotype was detected ten times or more. The CDR3 here is CASSQLAGEVETQYF. DNA of the CDR3: TGTGCCAGCAGTCAACTAGCGGGAGAGGTAGAGACCCAGTACTTC. The V gene is TRBV2, the J gene TRBJ2-5; 11 positions match TRBD2. The CDR3 consists of 15 residues. CDR1 and CDR2 from the germline V gene are SNHLY and FYNNEI. V gave up 5 bases and J gave up 4 bases; unmatched junction bases: 6.

This clonotype has at least ten counts. The chain links TRBV29-1 to TRBJ2-3; D possibly corresponds to TRBD2 (6 bases). With 1 base removed from V and 0 bases from J, the gap between germline ends came to 11 bases. Germline assignment: CDR1 SQVTM and CDR2 ANQGSEA. The CDR3 covers 15 residues. The CDR3 spells CSVEGSGTSTDTQYF. The DNA of the CDR3 is TGCAGCGTTGAAGGTAGCGGTACTAGCACAGATACGCAGTATTTT.

This clonotype was detected many times. The chain joins TRBV6-5 to TRBJ1-1, with no clear D. This CDR3 is 14 amino acids long. CDR1 MNHEY and CDR2 SVGAGI come from the germline V gene. V was cut by 11 bases and J by 7 bases, with 23 bases left in between. The CDR3 DNA reads TGTGCCTCTTTCGAGGGTATTAGGTTGGGTGAAGCTTTCTTT. Translating it yields CASFEGIRLGEAFF.

The rearrangement joins TRBV24-1 to TRBJ2-1, with 9 bases matching TRBD1. The CDR3 has 16 amino acids. CDR1 is KGHDR, CDR2 SFDVKD, per germline. V lost 4 bases to trimming and J lost 2 bases; unmatched junction nucleotides: 5. The chain's CDR3 is CATSEKDRGPYNEQFF. DNA of the CDR3: TGTGCCACCAGTGAGAAGGACAGGGGACCCTACAATGAGCAGTTCTTC.

About this clonotype: A junction end diverges from the germline sequence, so it may reflect a read error. The chain recombines TRBV3-1 with TRBJ2-6; D remains unclear. Germline V gives CDR1 LGHDT, CDR2 YNNKEL (reference sequence). This CDR3 has 16 residues. CDR3 coding DNA: TGTCCCAGCAGCCTTCAAGGACGCTCTGGGGCCAACGTCCTGACTTTC. This translates into CPSSLQGRSGANVLTF.

This clonotype occurred many times. The chain uses TRBV7-2 and TRBJ2-3; 8 bases line up with TRBD2. V dropped 0 bases and J dropped 9; count of bases not matched to a gene: 8. The CDR3 runs to 15 residues. Germline CDR1 is SGHTA and CDR2 is FQGNSA. CDR3 region: CASSLAGLDFPTQYF. In DNA form, the CDR3 reads TGTGCCAGCAGCTTAGCGGGACTAGACTTCCCGACGCAGTATTTT.

Ten or more counts support this clonotype. The chain has TRBV5-1 and TRBJ2-1, with 12 nucleotides matching TRBD2. The CDR3 runs to 15 residues. Trimming at V came to 4 bases and at J to 5 bases, leaving 4 bases not matched to a gene. Germline CDR1 SGHRS, CDR2 YFSETQ. CDR3 sequence (DNA): TGCGCCAGCAGCGCGGGACTAGCGGGTAACAATGAGCAGTTCTTC. Amino acids: CASSAGLAGNNEQFF.

This clonotype was observed many times. The CDR3: CSVGQGLTDTQYF. In DNA, the CDR3 is TGCAGCGTTGGCCAGGGCCTCACAGATACGCAGTATTTT. The chain has TRBV29-1 and TRBJ2-3; D is perhaps TRBD1 (5 bases). Deletions cut 4 bases from V and 2 bases from J, with 10 bases between. Germline CDR1 is SQVTM and CDR2 is ANQGSEA. This CDR3 is built from 13 residues.

This clonotype has at least ten counts. This chain links TRBV30 with TRBJ2-1, with TRBD2 matching over 9 bases. Germline V gives CDR1 GTSNPN, CDR2 SVGIG (reference sequence). This CDR3 is built from 20 residues. Trimming took 5 bases from V and 3 from J; bases not matched to a gene: 23. This CDR3 is CAWASLTVAGVLPYYNEQFF. In DNA, the CDR3 is TGTGCCTGGGCTTCCCTGACTGTAGCGGGAGTACTCCCTTACTACAATGAGCAGTTCTTC.

This clonotype was detected many times. The CDR3 DNA follows: TGTGCCAGCAGCCAAAATAGCGGCCCCTACGAGCAGTACTTC. It yields the protein CASSQNSGPYEQYF. This sequence joins TRBV4-2 and TRBJ2-7, with D possibly TRBD2 on 6 matching bases. This CDR3 has 14 residues. With 2 bases removed from V and 2 bases from J, the gap between germline ends came to 10 bases. Germline-derived CDR1 and CDR2 are LGHNA and YNFKEQ.

This clonotype showed up many times. The chain links TRBV29-1 to TRBJ1-1, with D unclear. CDR1 SQVTM and CDR2 ANQGSEA come from the germline V gene. CDR3 length equals 11 residues. V was shortened by 5 bases and J by 1 base, with 5 bases between the two germline ends. CDR3: CSVIKNTEAFF. The CDR3 DNA follows: TGCAGCGTTATAAAGAACACTGAAGCTTTCTTT.

Concerning this clonotype itself: The junction does not match germline at one end; this may be a read error. The CDR3 coding sequence is TGTGCCGGCAGTTTGCCGGGACATGCGAACACCGGGGAGCTGTTTTTT. Its translation is CAGSLPGHANTGELFF. V is TRBV28 and J is TRBJ2-2; a possible D gene is TRBD1 (6 bases). There are 16 residues in the CDR3. From germline, CDR1 is MDHEN and CDR2 SYDVKM.

At least ten counts were recorded for this clonotype. The rearrangement uses TRBV29-1 and TRBJ2-3, with TRBD1 matching over 7 bases. The germline V gene encodes CDR1 SQVTM and CDR2 ANQGSEA. This CDR3 is 15 amino acids long. V trimming: 6 bases; J trimming: 1 base; junction bases outside the gene matches: 10. The CDR3 region has the DNA TGCAGCGTAACCGGCAGGGGGATTCGCACAGATACGCAGTATTTT. This sequence encodes CSVTGRGIRTDTQYF.

About this clonotype itself: A far more abundant clone sits one base away, making this likely a read error. The conserved phenylalanine or tryptophan normally closing the CDR3 is absent here, so this likely arose from a read error. This sequence joins TRBV11-1 and TRBJ2-7, with unresolved D. The V end lost 1 base, the J end lost 1 base, and 8 bases lay between the germline ends. CDR3 length equals 14 residues. CDR1 is SGHAT and CDR2 is FQDESV in the germline V gene (reference sequence). The CDR3 nucleotides are TGTGCCAGCAGCTTAGGGTCTGTGTCCTACGAGCAGTACTTA. This translates into CASSLGSVSYEQYL.

This clonotype was picked up a small number of times. The chain couples TRBV3-1 to TRBJ2-2; D is unclear. Trimming cost V 4 bases and J 2 bases, with 11 bases left between them. Germline CDR1 and CDR2: LGHDT and YNNKEL (reference sequence). This CDR3 comprises 15 residues. This chain's CDR3 is CASSLTPVNTGELFF. The CDR3 nucleotides read TGTGCCAGCAGCCTGACACCAGTTAACACCGGGGAGCTGTTTTTT.

This clonotype was recorded many times. The V and J genes are TRBV19 and TRBJ1-1; the match to TRBD1 covers 9 bases. The trim removed 5 bases at V and 5 bases at J, leaving 9 bases unmatched. Germline V CDR1 and CDR2: LNHDA, SQIVND (reference sequence). This CDR3 has 15 residues. As DNA, the CDR3 is TGTGCCAGTAGTGTAGGGACAGGGATGGAGACTGAAGCTTTCTTT. It specifies CASSVGTGMETEAFF.

This clonotype was counted at least ten times. Given a much more abundant clone one base away, this may be a read error. The rearrangement links TRBV29-1 to TRBJ2-5, with TRBD2 identical over 7 bases. The CDR3 loop spans 12 amino acids. V was clipped by 7 bases and J by 5 bases; unmatched bases: 7. Germline CDR1 SQVTM, CDR2 ANQGSEA. The CDR3 is CSGGGRQETQYF. As DNA, the CDR3 is TGCAGCGGTGGCGGGAGACAGGAGACCCAGTACTTC.

At least ten counts were recorded for this clonotype. V is TRBV19 and J is TRBJ2-1; 8 bases map to TRBD2. V shed 5 bases and J 0 bases; nucleotides not matched to a gene: 3. Germline loops: CDR1 LNHDA, CDR2 SQIVND (reference sequence). The length of the CDR3 is 15 residues. CDR3 DNA sequence: TGTGCCAGTAGTTTAAGCGGGAGCTCCTACAATGAGCAGTTCTTC. Its protein product is CASSLSGSSYNEQFF.

The chain couples TRBV6-1 to TRBJ2-7, with no clear D. Trimming cost V 1 base and J 0 bases, with 10 bases left between them. The germline V gene encodes CDR1 MNHNS and CDR2 SASEGT. The CDR3 is made up of 15 amino acids. The CDR3 DNA sequence: TGTGCCAGCAGTGAAGTGACCCAGAGCTCCTACGAGCAGTACTTC. It specifies CASSEVTQSSYEQYF.

This clonotype was seen ten or more times. This sequence joins TRBV5-5 and TRBJ2-2; D gene uncertain. This CDR3 is built from 17 residues. V was trimmed by 1 base and J by 5 bases, leaving 18 bases between them. Per the germline V gene, CDR1 is SGHKS and CDR2 is YYEKEE (reference sequence). For the CDR3, the DNA is TGTGCCAGCAGCTTGCTGGATGGGAACGCGCAAACCGGGGAGCTGTTTTTT. It specifies CASSLLDGNAQTGELFF. The complete variable domain, with remaining parts taken from reference TRBV5-5 and TRBJ2-2, reads DAGVTQSPTHLIKTRGQQVTLRCSPISGHKSVSWYQQVLGQGPQFIFQYYEKEERGRGNFPDRFSARQFPNYSSELNVNALLLGDSALYLCASSLLDGNAQTGELFFGEGSRLTVL.

This clonotype was picked up a small number of times. The chain links TRBV28 to TRBJ2-7; 7 bases line up with TRBD2. V gave up 3 bases and J gave up 2 bases; unmatched junction bases: 19. Germline V CDR1 and CDR2: MDHEN, SYDVKM. The CDR3 loop spans 19 amino acids. CDR3 amino acids: CASSFYSGGSRGRAYEQYF. Here the CDR3 DNA reads TGTGCCAGCAGTTTTTACTCCGGGGGGAGCCGAGGTAGGGCCTACGAGCAGTACTTC.

The gene calls are TRBV6-1 and TRBJ2-5, with a possible D match to TRBD2 (5 bases). Trimming cost V 9 bases and J 9 bases, with 20 bases left between them. The CDR3 is 13 residues long. Per the germline V gene, CDR1 is MNHNS and CDR2 is SASEGT. The CDR3 DNA follows: TGTGCCAGTGCCCAGGTGACCCAGGAGGCCCAGTACTTC. As protein: CASAQVTQEAQYF.

In its sample, this clonotype was seen many times. CDR3 loop: CASSLGQGKAFF. For the CDR3, the DNA is TGTGCCAGCAGCTTAGGACAGGGCAAAGCTTTCTTT. V and J are TRBV7-8 and TRBJ1-1; 7 bases map to TRBD1. The V segment lost 1 base and the J segment 9 bases; nucleotides outside the gene matches: 2. There are 12 residues in the CDR3. Germline CDR1 reads SGHVS; CDR2 reads FQNEAQ. The complete variable domain, with remaining parts taken from reference TRBV7-8 and TRBJ1-1, reads GAGVSQSPRYKVAKRGQDVALRCDPISGHVSLFWYQQALGQGPEFLTYFQNEAQLDKSGLPSDRFFAERPEGSVSTLKIQRTQQEDSAVYLCASSLGQGKAFFGQGTRLTVV.